The 15 T cell receptor beta chains below were found in one sample sequenced in a study of T cells after yellow fever vaccination. A single record per CDR3 protein comes from TCRdb applying MiXCR to the 5' RACE reads. The sample consists of around 550,000 distinct CDR3 sequences, 15% to 20% of them appearing once. This material consisted of PBMCs, taken 15 days after the yellow fever booster vaccination. The receptors originated from a man younger than 45 who received the YFV17D yellow fever vaccine.

As regards this clonotype: The CDR3 does not end in the conserved phenylalanine or tryptophan, so this is likely a read error. The limits of the CDR3 on the DNA are not certain, so only TCRdb's listed CDR3 is given. This chain joins TRBV14 and TRBJ2-5; the table's TRBD1 call for D was not verified on the DNA. The CDR3 has 12 residues if both end residues are counted. Looked up from germline, CDR1 is SGHDN and CDR2 is FVKESK. The CDR3 spells CASSQERGSTMV.

The chain employs TRBV29-1 and TRBJ2-7; D might be TRBD2 (6 bases). V was trimmed by 1 base and J by 2 bases, leaving 9 bases between them. The CDR3 has 13 residues. Germline V gene sequence: CDR1 SQVTM, CDR2 ANQGSEA. The CDR3 spells CSVEGEAAYEQYF. The CDR3 coding sequence is TGCAGCGTTGAAGGGGAGGCCGCCTACGAGCAGTACTTC.

This chain joins TRBV18 and TRBJ2-3; weak D call: TRBD2 (5 bases). Germline loops: CDR1 KGHSH, CDR2 LQKENI. The CDR3 length is 16 residues. V was pared by 0 bases and J by 2 bases, with 12 bases between. The CDR3, as DNA: TGTGCCAGCTCACCACCGTTGAGACTAATCACAGATACGCAGTATTTT. Translation gives CASSPPLRLITDTQYF.

This clonotype was recorded a few times. This chain joins TRBV7-9 and TRBJ2-7; TRBD2 is a possible D gene (6 bases). CDR1 and CDR2 (germline): SEHNR, FQNEAQ (reference sequence). Trimming removed 2 bases at V and 0 bases at J, with 11 bases between. The CDR3 sequence is 15 residues long. The CDR3 sequence is CASSLIGTGSYEQYF. The CDR3 nucleotides are TGTGCCAGCAGCTTAATCGGGACTGGCTCCTACGAGCAGTACTTC. The entire variable domain, with the rest obtained from reference TRBV7-9 and TRBJ2-7, is as follows: DTGVSQNPRHKITKRGQNVTFRCDPISEHNRLYWYRQTLGQGPEFLTYFQNEAQLEKSRLLSDRFSAERPKGSFSTLEIQRTEQGDSAMYLCASSLIGTGSYEQYFGPGTRLTVT.

This clonotype was counted a few times. The chain uses TRBV5-1 and TRBJ2-3; D might be TRBD1 (5 bases). The CDR3 extends over 15 amino acids. CDR1 is SGHRS and CDR2 is YFSETQ in the germline V gene. Trimming cost V 0 bases and J 2 bases, with 10 bases left between them. CDR3 bases: TGCGCCAGCAGCTTGGCCATACAGGACACAGATACGCAGTATTTT. Amino acids: CASSLAIQDTDTQYF.

This sequence joins TRBV12-3 or TRBV12-4 and TRBJ2-7; TRBD1 might be the D (5 bases). Trimming removed 5 bases at V and 5 bases at J, with 13 bases between. The CDR3 contains 13 residues. The CDR3 sequence is CASSPLVGDEQYF. CDR3 sequence (DNA): TGTGCCAGCAGTCCTCTAGTAGGGGACGAGCAGTACTTC.

This clonotype was observed many times. The chain uses TRBV12-3 or TRBV12-4 and TRBJ2-5; D is unresolved. This CDR3 has 13 residues. V dropped 6 bases and J dropped 1 base, with 9 bases sitting between them. CDR3 amino acids: CASRGTVQETQYF. The CDR3 coding sequence is TGTGCCAGCAGGGGTACAGTCCAAGAGACCCAGTACTTC.

This sequence joins TRBV14 and TRBJ1-1, with no clear D. Trimming pared 0 bases from V and 10 bases from J, leaving 9 bases between. This CDR3 has 12 residues. Germline CDR1 reads SGHDN; CDR2 reads FVKESK. The CDR3 reads CASSQDPARAFF. The CDR3 DNA reads as TGTGCCAGCAGCCAAGATCCGGCAAGAGCTTTCTTT.

The chain links TRBV4-3 to TRBJ2-6, with D perhaps TRBD1 or TRBD2 (5 bases each). The CDR3 is 14 residues long. The germline V and J ends were trimmed by 4 bases and 4 bases, with 8 bases remaining between them. Germline V gene sequence: CDR1 LGHNA, CDR2 YSLEER. In DNA, the CDR3 is TGCGCCAGCAGCCGGGGGTTGGGGGCCAACGTCCTGACTTTC. Its protein product is CASSRGLGANVLTF.

This chain uses TRBV25-1 with TRBJ2-2, with 11 bases matching TRBD2. Germline V gene data show CDR1 as MGHDK and CDR2 as SYGVNS. This CDR3 spans 15 amino acids. With 5 bases clipped from V and 6 bases from J, the junction kept 5 bases outside the gene matches. The CDR3 region has the DNA TGTGCCAGCAGTCGGACTAGCGGGTTTCCCGGGGAGCTGTTTTTT. Its translation: CASSRTSGFPGELFF.

The chain is built from TRBV7-7 and TRBJ2-5; possible D gene TRBD1, 5 bases. CDR1 and CDR2 from the germline V gene are SSHAT and FNYEAQ (reference sequence). V was pared by 5 bases and J by 4 bases, with 11 bases between. The CDR3 is made up of 13 amino acids. CDR3 sequence (DNA): TGTGCCAGCAGCCCCGACAGAACAGAGACCCAGTACTTC. It encodes CASSPDRTETQYF. The full variable domain, completed using reference TRBV7-7 and TRBJ2-5, is GAGVSQSPRYKVTKRGQDVTLRCDPISSHATLYWYQQALGQGPEFLTYFNYEAQPDKSGLPSDRFSAERPEGSISTLTIQRTEQRDSAMYRCASSPDRTETQYFGPGTRLLVL.

This clonotype has more than one count but fewer than ten. The rearrangement uses TRBV15 and TRBJ2-2, with a tentative D call TRBD1 (7 bases). The germline V and J ends were trimmed by 5 bases and 4 bases, with 14 bases remaining between them. This CDR3 spans 15 amino acids. Per germline, CDR1 LNHNV and CDR2 YYDKDF (reference sequence). The CDR3 reads CATSSGTAGTGELFF. CDR3 bases: TGTGCCACCAGCTCCGGGACAGCGGGCACCGGGGAGCTGTTTTTT. The complete variable domain, with remaining parts taken from reference TRBV15 and TRBJ2-2, reads DAMVIQNPRYQVTQFGKPVTLSCSQTLNHNVMYWYQQKSSQAPKLLFHYYDKDFNNEADTPDNFQSRRPNTSFCFLDIRSPGLGDTAMYLCATSSGTAGTGELFFGEGSRLTVL.

This clonotype was recorded a few times. The chain carries TRBV27 and TRBJ1-2; the D gene is possibly TRBD1 (6 bases). The CDR3 runs to 12 residues. V lost 11 bases and J 5 bases, leaving 15 bases between the germline ends. Germline-derived CDR1 and CDR2 are MNHEY and SMNVEV (reference sequence). CDR3 in amino acids: CARAFTGYGYTF. CDR3 bases: TGTGCCCGGGCCTTCACAGGGTATGGCTACACCTTC.

This clonotype was counted a few times. J is TRBJ1-5 and V is TRBV3-1, with D perhaps TRBD1 (5 bases). From germline, CDR1 is LGHDT and CDR2 YNNKEL (reference sequence). This CDR3 has 15 residues. Trimming pared 0 bases from V and 4 bases from J, leaving 10 bases between. The chain's CDR3 is CASSQDAGGNQPQHF. Written as DNA, the CDR3 is TGTGCCAGCAGCCAAGATGCGGGGGGTAATCAGCCCCAGCATTTT.

This clonotype turned up a few times. The rearrangement links TRBV7-2 to TRBJ2-3, with D possibly TRBD1 on 5 matching bases. V was shortened by 6 bases and J by 2 bases, with 18 bases between the two germline ends. The CDR3 runs to 16 residues. In germline, CDR1 is SGHTA, CDR2 FQGNSA. CDR3 nucleotide sequence: TGTGCCAGCAGTCCCAGGGATGTAGGAGTCACAGATACGCAGTATTTT. Residues: CASSPRDVGVTDTQYF.